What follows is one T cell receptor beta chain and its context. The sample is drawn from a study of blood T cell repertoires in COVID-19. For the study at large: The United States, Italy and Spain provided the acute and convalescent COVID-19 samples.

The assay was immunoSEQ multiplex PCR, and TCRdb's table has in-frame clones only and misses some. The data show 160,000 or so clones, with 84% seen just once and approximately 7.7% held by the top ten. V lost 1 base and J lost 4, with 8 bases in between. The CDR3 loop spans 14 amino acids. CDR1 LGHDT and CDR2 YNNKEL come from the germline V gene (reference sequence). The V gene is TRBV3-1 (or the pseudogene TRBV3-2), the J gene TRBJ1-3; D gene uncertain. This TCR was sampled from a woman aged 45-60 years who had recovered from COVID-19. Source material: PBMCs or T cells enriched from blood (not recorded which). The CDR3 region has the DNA TGTGCCAGCAGCCAAGTTCCGGGGGGAAACACCATATATTTT. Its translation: CASSQVPGGNTIYF.